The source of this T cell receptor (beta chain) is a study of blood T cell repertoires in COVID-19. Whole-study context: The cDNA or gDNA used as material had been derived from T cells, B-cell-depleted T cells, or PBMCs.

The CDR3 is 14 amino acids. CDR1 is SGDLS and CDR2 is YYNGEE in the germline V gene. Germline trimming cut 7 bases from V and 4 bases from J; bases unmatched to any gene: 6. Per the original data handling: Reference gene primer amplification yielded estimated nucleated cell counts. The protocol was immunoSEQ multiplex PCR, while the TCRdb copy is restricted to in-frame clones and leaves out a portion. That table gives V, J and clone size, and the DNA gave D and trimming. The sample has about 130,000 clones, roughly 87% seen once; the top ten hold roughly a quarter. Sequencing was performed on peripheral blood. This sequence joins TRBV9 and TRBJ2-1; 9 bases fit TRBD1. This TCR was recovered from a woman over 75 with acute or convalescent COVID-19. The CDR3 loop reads CASGTGTLYNEQFF. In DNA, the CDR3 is TGTGCCAGCGGGACAGGGACACTATACAATGAGCAGTTCTTC.